Sequencing of this T cell receptor beta chain was carried out in a study of T cells in Graves' hyperthyroidism and ophthalmopathy. Whole-study results and caveats: Onset of ophthalmopathy came a median 6.5 months after the model predicted it. Most clonotypes that expanded in the thyroid above 0.001 also showed up in blood.

Germline CDR1 is SNHLY and CDR2 is FYNNEI. V lost 2 bases and J lost 4, with 14 bases in between. The CDR3 is 16 amino acids. This clonotype was seen many times. Its target is not known. Thyroid ultrasound, orbital computed tomography, clinical symptoms, and serum thyroxine and TRAb underpinned diagnoses. RNA transcripts gave rise to amplified TCR beta CDR3 regions. HTBI primers were used for first-round RT-PCR of the TCR CDR3. TCRdb re-analysed the multiplex PCR reads in MiXCR, keeping a single row per CDR3 protein. The sample has around 210,000 distinct CDR3 sequences; 17% are singletons. V is TRBV2 and J is TRBJ2-2; D unresolved. The source material was blood. This clonotype was obtained from a woman aged 45-60 years with Graves' hyperthyroidism. DNA of the CDR3: TGTGCCAGCAGTGAAAGTACGGGCTGGGGCACCGGGGAGCTGTTTTTT. Its translation: CASSESTGWGTGELFF. The full variable domain, its missing parts supplied by reference TRBV2 and TRBJ2-2, is EPEVTQTPSHQVTQMGQEVILRCVPISNHLYFYWYRQILGQKVEFLVSFYNNEISEKSEIFDDQFSVERPDGSNFTLKIRSTKLEDSAMYFCASSESTGWGTGELFFGEGSRLTVL.